One and the same sample provided the 14 T cell receptor beta chains below, sequenced in a study of cytotoxic CD8 clonotypes in ibrutinib-treated CLL. Clones were sequenced by immunoSEQ multiplex PCR, and TCRdb holds only the in-frame ones, with some missing. The sample holds approximately 84,000 clones, more than 70% seen once. Sequenced here: PBMCs, sampled before ibrutinib treatment. The origin of the receptors is a human donor with chronic lymphocytic leukemia.

The table lists this clone with a count of one. This chain uses TRBV5-1 with TRBJ2-5; D might be TRBD2 (7 bases). CDR3 length: 16 residues. Germline CDR1 reads SGHRS; CDR2 reads YFSETQ. Trimming left V 2 bases short and J 1 base short, with 15 bases between. The CDR3 DNA sequence: TGCGCCAGCAGCTTCTCGGGGGGCCGCCCCCAAGAGACCCAGTACTTC. Amino acids: CASSFSGGRPQETQYF.

The V and J genes are TRBV19 and TRBJ1-4, with D perhaps TRBD1 (6 bases). The V gene's germline CDR1 is LNHDA and CDR2 SQIVND (reference sequence). V lost 5 bases and J 3 bases, leaving 13 bases between the germline ends. CDR3 length: 15 amino acids. The CDR3 sequence is CASSASQGPNEKLFF. CDR3 nucleotide sequence: TGTGCCAGTAGTGCGTCACAGGGTCCTAATGAAAAACTGTTTTTT.

The chain employs TRBV19 and TRBJ1-1, with 9 bases matching TRBD1. J gave up 5 bases and V 7 bases, and 11 bases lay outside the gene matches. The CDR3 has 15 residues. The germline CDR1 and CDR2 sequences are LNHDA and SQIVND (reference sequence). The CDR3 nucleotides read TGTGCCAGTACTCATTTGACAGGGGGTAGGACTGAAGCTTTCTTT. It is translated as CASTHLTGGRTEAFF.

This clone was detected once. J is TRBJ1-5 and V is TRBV19; possibly TRBD1 for D (5 bases). Germline V gene sequence: CDR1 LNHDA, CDR2 SQIVND (reference sequence). Trimming removed 7 bases at V and 0 bases at J, with 16 bases between. There are 16 residues in the CDR3. For the CDR3, the DNA is TGTGCCAGTATCCCACGGGCAGGGTATAGCAATCAGCCCCAGCATTTT. Its protein product is CASIPRAGYSNQPQHF.

The rearrangement uses TRBV5-6 and TRBJ1-2, with 11 nucleotides matching TRBD1. Trimming removed 4 bases from V and 7 bases from J; junction bases left unmatched: 15. Germline V gives CDR1 SGHDT, CDR2 YYEEEE. The CDR3 is 17 amino acids. CDR3 sequence reads: CASSRTGGAGFGFGYTF. The DNA of the CDR3 is TGTGCCAGCAGCAGGACAGGGGGCGCTGGGTTTGGTTTTGGCTACACCTTC.

The chain carries TRBV5-1 and TRBJ2-7; TRBD2 matches at 9 bases. The trim removed 4 bases at V and 3 bases at J, leaving 14 bases unmatched. The CDR3 covers 17 residues. The V gene's germline CDR1 is SGHRS and CDR2 YFSETQ. CDR3 amino acids: CASSPAGGSGRFYEQYF. CDR3 coding DNA: TGCGCCAGCAGCCCGGCGGGGGGGAGCGGGAGATTCTACGAGCAGTACTTC.

At least ten counts were recorded for this clone. The CDR3, as DNA: TGTGCCAGCAGTGAGGGTAGGGGGACAGGGTCCTATGGCTACACCTTC. Translating gives CASSEGRGTGSYGYTF. This sequence joins TRBV25-1 and TRBJ1-2; 9 bases match TRBD1. This CDR3 spans 16 amino acids. Germline assignment: CDR1 MGHDK and CDR2 SYGVNS. V dropped 3 bases and J dropped 4; count of bases not matched to a gene: 9.

The chain joins TRBV15 to TRBJ2-1; D remains ambiguous. Deletions cut 1 base from V and 2 bases from J, with 12 bases between. The CDR3 contains 16 residues. Germline loops: CDR1 LNHNV, CDR2 YYDKDF (reference sequence). CDR3: CATSRVLVLAYNEQFF. The CDR3 nucleotides are TGTGCCACCAGCAGAGTTTTAGTCTTAGCCTACAATGAGCAGTTCTTC. Full variable domain (remainder filled in from reference TRBV15 and TRBJ2-1): DAMVIQNPRYQVTQFGKPVTLSCSQTLNHNVMYWYQQKSSQAPKLLFHYYDKDFNNEADTPDNFQSRRPNTSFCFLDIRSPGLGDTAMYLCATSRVLVLAYNEQFFGPGTRLTVL.

This clone was counted a single time. The chain links TRBV7-6 to TRBJ2-3; D gene unclear. CDR1 and CDR2 (germline): SGHVS, FNYEAQ. The CDR3 is 14 amino acids. V lost 1 base and J 3 bases, leaving 8 bases between the germline ends. The CDR3 DNA reads as TGTGCCAGCAGCTTAGGTCACGAAACAGATACGCAGTATTTT. Amino acids: CASSLGHETDTQYF.

This clone was found a few times. This chain uses TRBV2 with TRBJ2-2; D is perhaps TRBD1 (5 bases). Germline loops: CDR1 SNHLY, CDR2 FYNNEI. The length of the CDR3 is 15 residues. Trimming shortened V by 7 bases and J by 0 bases, and 12 bases separated the two germline ends. The CDR3 here is CASNTRQTNTGELFF. The CDR3 coding sequence is TGTGCCAGCAATACTCGACAGACGAACACCGGGGAGCTGTTTTTT.

The chain couples TRBV7-2 to TRBJ2-1, with no clear D. The V end was cut by 2 bases, the J end by 7 bases, with 6 bases between. Germline CDR1 SGHTA, CDR2 FQGNSA. This CDR3 spans 12 amino acids. CDR3: CASSLKGNEQFF. CDR3 nucleotide sequence: TGTGCCAGCAGCTTAAAAGGGAATGAGCAGTTCTTC.

The rearrangement joins TRBV28 to TRBJ2-7; 7 bases agree with TRBD2. Germline V gives CDR1 MDHEN, CDR2 SYDVKM. The V segment lost 5 bases and the J segment 4 bases; nucleotides outside the gene matches: 11. This CDR3 is built from 15 residues. CDR3 sequence reads: CASSPGSSGTYEQYF. Written as DNA, the CDR3 is TGTGCCAGCAGTCCCGGGTCGAGCGGGACGTACGAGCAGTACTTC.

The rearrangement joins TRBV28 to TRBJ1-2; D gene uncertain. The V and J ends lost 6 bases and 1 base respectively, with 9 bases between them. The CDR3 sequence is 13 residues long. Germline V CDR1 and CDR2: MDHEN, SYDVKM. The CDR3 nucleotides read TGTGCCAGCAGCCCCACCGGTAACTATGGCTACACCTTC. Translated, it gives CASSPTGNYGYTF.

The rearrangement uses TRBV18 and TRBJ1-5; TRBD1 matches at 9 bases. CDR3 size: 16 residues. In germline, CDR1 is KGHSH, CDR2 LQKENI. The ends lost 6 bases at V and 2 bases at J; junction bases unmatched: 8. CDR3 nucleotide sequence: TGTGCCAGCTCCGCCGGGGGACAGGGCGGCAATCAGCCCCAGCATTTT. This gives the protein CASSAGGQGGNQPQHF.